Sequencing of this TCR beta chain was carried out in a study of T cell clonality in common variable immunodeficiency. Study results and limitations: CVID subjects showed higher TCRbeta clonality than healthy controls. Shared TCRbeta clones were fewer between CVID subjects than controls. Fewer deletions and N-nucleotide insertions were reportedly seen in common variable immunodeficiency TCR beta sequences.

Sequencing input was equivalent genomic DNA from CVID and controls. The repertoire was sequenced with immunoSEQ multiplex PCR; TCRdb's copy has only in-frame clones and lacks some. The specimen has about 28,000 clones, none found just once. To note about this clone: Its antigen is as yet unknown. The CDR3 goes on 3 residues after the read ends, and that part is filled in from the germline J gene.

After removal of 2 bases from V and 2 bases from J, the junction contained 2 bases not matched to a gene. This CDR3 spans 15 amino acids. CDR1 and CDR2 from the germline V gene are SGHTA and FQGTGA. The chain combines TRBV7-3 with TRBJ1-4, with 7 bases aligning to TRBD1. Sequences were obtained from peripheral blood mononuclear cells. This sequence was found in a human donor with common variable immunodeficiency. Incomplete CDR3 DNA: TGTGCCAGCAGCTTAGAGGGGGCGACTAATGAAAAA. It is translated as CASSLEGATNEK. The whole CDR3 protein reads CASSLEGATNEKLFF.